This T cell receptor (beta chain) came from a study of T cells expressing NK-cell markers. As for the study in general: Among the eight sequenced donors, seven tested HCMV-seropositive and one tested seronegative.

From the 5' RACE reads, TCRdb lists one entry per CDR3 protein and no DNA. This repertoire includes 200,000 to 300,000 distinct CDR3 sequences. Remarks on this clonotype: The antigen is not known.

CDR1 is SGHVS, CDR2 FQNEAQ, per germline. This CDR3 has 17 amino acids. Study-level results: In several donors, dominant clonotypes made up about 28.3-65% of CD3+CD56-NKG2C+ cells. What remained unclear was the HCMV specificity of expanded NKG2C+ T cell clones.

Sequenced material: blood T cells: a sorted CD56 or NKG2C T cell subset, CD4+ or CD8+ T cells, or bulk PBMC T cells (not recorded which). The chain uses TRBV7-8 and TRBJ2-1; TCRdb's D call, TRBD1, is unchecked because there is no DNA. This sequence was found in a man aged 18 to 30 in good health. CDR3 residues: CASSLGQGGVTYNEQFF.